Here is one T cell receptor (beta chain) with its context. The data were taken from a study of blood T cell repertoires in COVID-19. As for the study in general: The study drew acute and convalescent COVID-19 samples from the United States, Italy and Spain. PBMCs, B-cell-depleted T cells, or T cells were the source of the cDNA or gDNA that made up the material.

In the authors' methods: Quantification of nucleated cells was approximated via reference gene primer amplification. Here immunoSEQ multiplex PCR was the method, and the copy in TCRdb shows in-frame clones only, minus some. D and trimming were read from the DNA, whereas the V and J calls and clone size are those reported in that table. This table holds 70,000 to 90,000 clones, approximately 78% found once. Trimming removed 1 base from V and 2 bases from J, with 16 bases in between. Germline V CDR1 and CDR2: SGHAT, FQNNGV. The CDR3 sequence is 17 residues long. The clonotype was recovered from a woman aged 60-75 years with acute or convalescent COVID-19. This sequence joins TRBV11-2 and TRBJ2-3; D gene uncertain. Sequenced input: peripheral blood. CDR3 sequence: CASSLGYFSGNTDTQYF. CDR3 bases: TGTGCCAGCAGCTTAGGATATTTCTCGGGTAACACAGATACGCAGTATTTT.